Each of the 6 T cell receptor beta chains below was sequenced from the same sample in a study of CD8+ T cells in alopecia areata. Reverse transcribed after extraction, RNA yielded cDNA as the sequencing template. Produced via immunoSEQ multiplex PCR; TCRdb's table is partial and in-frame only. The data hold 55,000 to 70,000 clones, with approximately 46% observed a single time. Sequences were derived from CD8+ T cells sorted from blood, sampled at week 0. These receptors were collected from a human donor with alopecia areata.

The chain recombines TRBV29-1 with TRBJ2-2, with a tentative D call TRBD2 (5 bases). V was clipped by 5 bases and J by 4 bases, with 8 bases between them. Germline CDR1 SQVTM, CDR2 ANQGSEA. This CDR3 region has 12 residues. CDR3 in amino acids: CSVSSGTGELFF. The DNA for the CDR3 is TGCAGCGTTTCCAGCGGCACCGGGGAGCTGTTTTTT.

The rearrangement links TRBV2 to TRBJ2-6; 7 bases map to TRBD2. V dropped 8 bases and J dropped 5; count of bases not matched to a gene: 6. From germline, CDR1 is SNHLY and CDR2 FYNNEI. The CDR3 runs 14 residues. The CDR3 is CASASGGRANVLTF. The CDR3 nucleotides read TGTGCCAGCGCTAGCGGAGGAAGGGCCAACGTCCTGACTTTC.

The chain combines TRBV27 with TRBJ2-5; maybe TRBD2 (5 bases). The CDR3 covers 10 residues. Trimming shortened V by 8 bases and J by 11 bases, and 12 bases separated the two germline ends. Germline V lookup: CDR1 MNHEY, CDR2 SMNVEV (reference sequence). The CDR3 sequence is CASGRTSQYF. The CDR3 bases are TGTGCCAGCGGCCGGACTTCTCAGTACTTC.

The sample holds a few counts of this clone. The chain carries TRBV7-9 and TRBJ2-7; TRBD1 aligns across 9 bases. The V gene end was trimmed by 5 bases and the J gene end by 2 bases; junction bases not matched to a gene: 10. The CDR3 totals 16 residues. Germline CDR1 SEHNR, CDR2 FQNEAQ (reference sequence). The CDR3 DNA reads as TGTGCCAGCAGCCCCCCCCGGGACAGGGCGACCTACGAGCAGTACTTC. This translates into CASSPPRDRATYEQYF.

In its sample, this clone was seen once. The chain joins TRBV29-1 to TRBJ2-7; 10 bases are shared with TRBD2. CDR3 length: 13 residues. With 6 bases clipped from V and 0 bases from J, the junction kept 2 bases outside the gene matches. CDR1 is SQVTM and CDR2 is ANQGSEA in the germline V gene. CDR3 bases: TGCAGCGTACTAGCGGGGACCTCCTACGAGCAGTACTTC. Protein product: CSVLAGTSYEQYF.

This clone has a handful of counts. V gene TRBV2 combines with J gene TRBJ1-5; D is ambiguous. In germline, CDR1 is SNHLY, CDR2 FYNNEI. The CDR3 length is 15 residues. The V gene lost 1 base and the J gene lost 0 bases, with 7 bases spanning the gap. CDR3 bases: TGTGCCAGCAGTGAAGTCCCGACTAGCAATCAGCCCCAGCATTTT. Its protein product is CASSEVPTSNQPQHF.